These 22 T cell receptor beta chains came from one sample sequenced in a study of blood T cell repertoires in COVID-19 (dated by TCRdb to about 2020). Libraries were prepared through the immunoSEQ multiplex PCR assay. What TCRdb holds here is the immuneACCESS table cut down to in-frame rearrangements. Part of the clones is not present; checked against another copy, under half of the missing clones reflect an unresolved V gene, and the others are unexplained. This sample gives about 300,000 clones in total; roughly 86% of them show up just once. The ten largest account for approximately 2.4% of the sample. Input material: PBMCs or T cells enriched from blood (not recorded which). These receptors were collected from a woman in her late teens or twenties who had recovered from COVID-19.

V usage is TRBV6-5 and J usage is TRBJ2-1; TRBD2 aligns across 12 bases. The V gene end was trimmed by 1 base and the J gene end by 8 bases; junction bases not matched to a gene: 6. Germline assignment: CDR1 MNHEY and CDR2 SVGAGI. The CDR3 is 16 amino acids. Written as DNA, the CDR3 is TGTGCCAGCAGTTACTGGCCTAGCGGGAGGGGGGATGAGCAGTTCTTC. This sequence encodes CASSYWPSGRGDEQFF.

CDR3 DNA sequence: TGTGCCAGCAGTTTTCAGGGGGGCCTCACCGGGGAGCTGTTTTTT. Residues: CASSFQGGLTGELFF. V gene TRBV27 combines with J gene TRBJ2-2; TRBD1 is a possible D gene (7 bases). CDR3 length: 15 amino acids. The ends were cut back, 3 bases at V and 4 bases at J, with 12 bases in the middle. The germline V gene encodes CDR1 MNHEY and CDR2 SMNVEV (reference sequence).

CDR3 sequence (DNA): TGTGCCAGCAGCCCGACGACTAGCGGGGTAAGCTCCTACAATGAGCAGTTCTTC. Protein: CASSPTTSGVSSYNEQFF. The J gene is TRBJ2-1, the V gene TRBV9; 11 nucleotides agree with TRBD2. This CDR3 comprises 18 residues. V lost 4 bases and J lost 0; bases outside the gene matches: 9. Per the germline V gene, CDR1 is SGDLS and CDR2 is YYNGEE. Supplemented by reference TRBV9 and TRBJ2-1, the full variable domain reads DSGVTQTPKHLITATGQRVTLRCSPRSGDLSVYWYQQSLDQGLQFLIQYYNGEERAKGNILERFSAQQFPDLHSELNLSSLELGDSALYFCASSPTTSGVSSYNEQFFGPGTRLTVL.

V usage is TRBV11-3 and J usage is TRBJ1-5; the match to TRBD1 covers 7 bases. CDR1 is SGHNT, CDR2 YENEEA, per germline. The ends lost 1 base at V and 0 bases at J; junction bases unmatched: 6. The CDR3 length is 17 residues. DNA for the CDR3: TGTGCCAGCAGCTTAGGGACAGGCCACTATAGCAATCAGCCCCAGCATTTT. Amino acids: CASSLGTGHYSNQPQHF. The variable domain in full, completed from reference TRBV11-3 and TRBJ1-5, reads EAGVVQSPRYKIIEKKQPVAFWCNPISGHNTLYWYLQNLGQGPELLIRYENEEAVDDSQLPKDRFSAERLKGVDSTLKIQPAELGDSAVYLCASSLGTGHYSNQPQHFGDGTRLSIL.

The J gene is TRBJ2-1, the V gene TRBV5-4, with 12 bases fitting TRBD2. The junction had 4 bases not matched to a gene; V was cut back by 2 bases and J by 7 bases. The CDR3 length is 15 residues. Germline CDR1 is SGHNT and CDR2 is YYREEE (reference sequence). The CDR3 loop is CASSLVGTSGNEQFF. CDR3 in DNA: TGTGCCAGCAGCTTAGTAGGGACTAGCGGGAATGAGCAGTTCTTC.

The J gene is TRBJ2-1, the V gene TRBV5-6; 13 nucleotides match TRBD2. V shed 0 bases and J 7 bases; nucleotides not matched to a gene: 10. From germline, CDR1 is SGHDT and CDR2 YYEEEE. The CDR3 length is 18 residues. Written as DNA, the CDR3 is TGTGCCAGCAGCTTGGGTGTACTAGCGGGGGGGCCGGGGAATGAGCAGTTCTTC. Protein: CASSLGVLAGGPGNEQFF.

The chain couples TRBV28 to TRBJ1-2, with D uncertain. The V gene lost 2 bases and the J gene lost 1 base, with 11 bases spanning the gap. The CDR3 contains 15 residues. Germline CDR1 is MDHEN and CDR2 is SYDVKM. Written as DNA, the CDR3 is TGTGCCAGCAGTTTACACAAGGACTATAACTATGGCTACACCTTC. This translates into CASSLHKDYNYGYTF.

The gene calls are TRBV28 and TRBJ1-1; a possible D gene is TRBD1 (5 bases). Germline V gene lookup returns CDR1 MDHEN and CDR2 SYDVKM. V lost 1 base and J 0 bases, leaving 9 bases between the germline ends. The CDR3 has 15 amino acids. The DNA of the CDR3 is TGTGCCAGCAGTTTATTCGGGGGTCTGAACACTGAAGCTTTCTTT. It yields the protein CASSLFGGLNTEAFF.

The chain links TRBV23-1 to TRBJ1-5; perhaps TRBD1 as D (5 bases). TRBV23-1 falls under the ORF class, with uncertain function. V was trimmed by 0 bases and J by 0 bases, leaving 27 bases between them. The CDR3 extends over 22 amino acids. In nucleotides, the CDR3 is TGCGCCAGCAGTCAATCGATCCCCCACAATGCGGGGGATTATTATAGCAATCAGCCCCAGCATTTT. It codes for CASSQSIPHNAGDYYSNQPQHF.

V gene TRBV11-2 combines with J gene TRBJ2-2; TRBD1 is a possible D gene (5 bases). CDR1 and CDR2 (germline): SGHAT, FQNNGV. The V gene lost 0 bases and the J gene lost 5 bases, with 16 bases spanning the gap. This CDR3 spans 17 amino acids. Here the CDR3 reads CASSLDRWEAGTGELFF. The CDR3 DNA reads as TGTGCCAGCAGCTTAGATCGCTGGGAAGCAGGGACCGGGGAGCTGTTTTTT.

This clone was observed once. V and J are TRBV19 and TRBJ2-3; no reliable D call. V was pared by 1 base and J by 6 bases, with 8 bases between. Germline lookup yields CDR1 LNHDA and CDR2 SQIVND (reference sequence). The CDR3 sequence is 13 residues long. This CDR3 is CASSIVHRDTQYF. The CDR3 DNA follows: TGTGCCAGTAGTATAGTCCATCGGGATACGCAGTATTTT.

The V gene is TRBV12-5, the J gene TRBJ1-2; TRBD1 matches 10 bases. The J segment lost 4 bases and the V segment lost 3 bases, leaving 8 bases of the junction unmatched. There are 16 residues in the CDR3. Germline V gives CDR1 LGHNT, CDR2 FRNRAP. The CDR3 sequence: CASGFETGGSSYGYTF. The CDR3 DNA is TGTGCTAGTGGTTTCGAGACAGGGGGCTCGTCCTATGGCTACACCTTC.

This chain links TRBV5-4 with TRBJ2-2, with D possibly TRBD2 on 6 matching bases. The CDR3 spans 18 residues. CDR1 and CDR2 (germline): SGHNT, YYREEE (reference sequence). Trimming took off 0 bases at V and 0 bases at J, with 15 bases between the two ends. CDR3: CASSLEPGETPNTGELFF. CDR3 sequence (DNA): TGTGCCAGCAGCTTGGAACCGGGGGAGACCCCGAACACCGGGGAGCTGTTTTTT.

The CDR3 nucleotides read TGTGCCAGCAGAGAGCTTCAGGGCCGGCCGGACACCATATATTTT. Translating it yields CASRELQGRPDTIYF. The chain links TRBV6-6 to TRBJ1-3; D may be TRBD1 (5 bases). The CDR3 totals 15 residues. V lost 6 bases and J 8 bases, leaving 20 bases between the germline ends. Looked up from germline, CDR1 is MNHNY and CDR2 is SVGAGI (reference sequence).

This clone was recorded at least ten times. This CDR3 is CASSVGPDSGAGGPYGGELFF. The CDR3 bases are TGTGCCAGCAGCGTAGGTCCCGACTCGGGAGCGGGAGGGCCATATGGCGGGGAGCTGTTTTTT. The rearrangement joins TRBV9 to TRBJ2-2; TRBD2 matches 10 bases. Germline V gene sequence: CDR1 SGDLS, CDR2 YYNGEE. This CDR3 region has 21 residues. The V gene end was trimmed by 0 bases and the J gene end by 7 bases; junction bases not matched to a gene: 21.

J is TRBJ1-2 and V is TRBV6-1, with TRBD1 as a possible D gene (5 bases). Trimming shortened V by 1 base and J by 3 bases, and 9 bases separated the two germline ends. The length of the CDR3 is 14 residues. The germline CDR1 and CDR2 sequences are MNHNS and SASEGT. CDR3 sequence: CASSEVAGDYGYTF. Here the CDR3 DNA reads TGTGCCAGCAGTGAAGTGGCGGGGGACTATGGCTACACCTTC.

The chain is built from TRBV3-1 (or the pseudogene TRBV3-2) and TRBJ2-7; 11 bases are shared with TRBD2. J lost 1 base, V lost 0 bases, and 8 bases had no gene match. The CDR3 loop spans 18 amino acids. Per germline, CDR1 LGHDT and CDR2 YNNKEL (reference sequence). The CDR3 DNA reads TGTGCCAGCAGCCAAGAGAAGGGACTAGCGGCACAATCCTACGAGCAGTACTTC. This translates into CASSQEKGLAAQSYEQYF.

The V and J genes are TRBV7-2 and TRBJ2-1; no clear D. The germline gives CDR1 SGHTA, CDR2 FQGNSA. V dropped 2 bases and J dropped 5 bases, with 10 bases sitting between them. CDR3 length: 14 amino acids. CDR3 sequence (DNA): TGTGCCAGCAGCTTAACCAGAGACAACAATGAGCAGTTCTTC. Translated: CASSLTRDNNEQFF.

This chain links TRBV27 with TRBJ1-2, with 7 bases lining up with TRBD1. V was pared by 4 bases and J by 8 bases, with 19 bases of the junction left unmatched. CDR3 length equals 17 residues. From germline, CDR1 is MNHEY and CDR2 SMNVEV (reference sequence). CDR3 protein: CASSSPRWWQGDWGYTF. The CDR3 nucleotides read TGTGCCAGCAGTTCCCCACGCTGGTGGCAGGGGGACTGGGGCTACACCTTC.

V usage is TRBV15 and J usage is TRBJ2-6, with 7 bases matching TRBD1. This CDR3 spans 19 amino acids. CDR1 and CDR2 from the germline V gene are LNHNV and YYDKDF (reference sequence). V lost 0 bases, J lost 0 bases, and 8 bases stayed unmatched. The CDR3 is CATSRDPGTVSSGANVLTF. The CDR3 DNA reads as TGTGCCACCAGCAGAGACCCCGGGACAGTTAGCTCTGGGGCCAACGTCCTGACTTTC.

This sequence joins TRBV19 and TRBJ2-7; a weak D match, TRBD1 (6 bases). The germline gives CDR1 LNHDA, CDR2 SQIVND (reference sequence). This CDR3 has 15 residues. Between the trimmed V and J ends, which lost 5 bases and 3 bases, there was a span of 17 bases. The CDR3 is CASSSPGQLIYEQYF. CDR3 sequence (DNA): TGTGCCAGTAGTTCACCAGGACAGCTAATCTACGAGCAGTACTTC.

The gene calls are TRBV11-3 and TRBJ1-5; D gene ambiguous. There are 14 residues in the CDR3. Germline V CDR1 and CDR2: SGHNT, YENEEA. Trimming shortened V by 1 base and J by 4 bases, and 8 bases separated the two germline ends. For the CDR3, the DNA is TGTGCCAGCAGCTTAGGAGGTGAAAATCAGCCCCAGCATTTT. Its protein product is CASSLGGENQPQHF.